A selection of T cell receptor beta chains follows, all from one sample in a study of T cell repertoires in cytomegalovirus infection. A single record per CDR3 protein comes from TCRdb applying MiXCR to the reads. The table lists more than 250,000 distinct CDR3 sequences, roughly 13% of them singletons. Sequencing input: PBMCs. These TCRs come from a human donor in good health (CMV status not recorded). Some clones in this sample may be carry-over from other donors' samples. The CDR3 runs from the conserved cysteine through the conserved F or W. A D gene is named only where the DNA matches it firmly. Only part of the rows carry a size: once, few, many, or a class if the clone is expanded.

size | J | D | V | DNA | CDR3
many | TRBJ1-2 | - | TRBV7-2 | TGTGCCAGCAGCTTTAATACGGGCTCCGGCTACACCTTC | CASSFNTGSGYTF
- | TRBJ1-5 | TRBD1 | TRBV19 | TGTGCCAGTAGGGAGGACAGGGGAAATCAGCCCCAGCATTTT | CASREDRGNQPQHF
few | TRBJ1-1 | - | TRBV4-1 | TGCGCCAGCAGCCAAGGAGACAGCCTCGGAACTGAAGCTTTCTTT | CASSQGDSLGTEAFF
many | TRBJ1-1 | - | TRBV5-1 | TGCGCCAGCAGCTTGGATCCGAACACTGAAGCTTTCTTT | CASSLDPNTEAFF
- | TRBJ1-6 | - | TRBV20-1 | TGCAGTGCTAGCCCGCAGGGTGATAATTCACCCCTCCACTTT | CSASPQGDNSPLHF
- | TRBJ2-4 | - | TRBV20-1 | TGCAGTGCTAAAAACAGAGCGGCCAAAAACATTCAGTACTTC | CSAKNRAAKNIQYF
many | TRBJ1-1 | TRBD1 | TRBV6-1 | TGTGCCAGCAGTGTCGGGACAGAAGGCACTGAAGCTTTCTTT | CASSVGTEGTEAFF
many | TRBJ2-5 | - | TRBV7-2 | TGTGCCAGCAGCACCCGAACCGGAGAGACCCAGTACTTC | CASSTRTGETQYF
few | TRBJ2-3 | TRBD1 | TRBV29-1 | TGCAGCGTTGAACGACAGGGGTTGGCAGATACGCAGTATTTT | CSVERQGLADTQYF
- | TRBJ2-7 | - | TRBV6-6 | TGTGCCAGCAGCGGGGAATCGACAGGATCCTACGAGCAGTACTTC | CASSGESTGSYEQYF
many | TRBJ1-5 | - | TRBV5-1 | TGCGCCAGCAGCCCGGACAGTTTAAATCAGCCCCAGCATTTT | CASSPDSLNQPQHF
few | TRBJ2-5 | - | TRBV24-1 | TGTGCCACCAGATCGGACAGCAAAGAGACCCAGTACTTC | CATRSDSKETQYF
- | TRBJ1-1 | - | TRBV9 | TGTGCCAGCAGCCCCAACACGGGGTCGGGTGAAGCTTTCTTT | CASSPNTGSGEAFF
many | TRBJ1-5 | - | TRBV12-3/TRBV12-4 | TGTGCCAGCAGTTTTGGTGGCGATCAGCCCCAGCATTTT | CASSFGGDQPQHF